These 27 T cell receptor beta chains originate from one sample sequenced in a study of blood T cell repertoires in COVID-19. Clones were read by immunoSEQ multiplex PCR, and TCRdb kept only the in-frame ones, dropping some. Seen here are 85,000 to 100,000 clones, around 88% observed once, and the top ten hold about 2%. Sequencing input: peripheral blood. The origin of the receptors is a man in his forties or fifties with COVID-19, enrolled during active disease.

The CDR3 sequence: CASSETWNTEAFF. CDR3 coding DNA: TGTGCCAGCAGTGAAACATGGAACACTGAAGCTTTCTTT. The chain employs TRBV2 and TRBJ1-1; no definite D call. From germline, CDR1 is SNHLY and CDR2 FYNNEI. The CDR3 is made up of 13 amino acids. V lost 2 bases and J lost 1, with 5 bases in between. The complete variable domain, with remaining parts taken from reference TRBV2 and TRBJ1-1, reads EPEVTQTPSHQVTQMGQEVILRCVPISNHLYFYWYRQILGQKVEFLVSFYNNEISEKSEIFDDQFSVERPDGSNFTLKIRSTKLEDSAMYFCASSETWNTEAFFGQGTRLTVV.

This chain links TRBV12-5 with TRBJ2-1, with a tentative D call TRBD1 (6 bases). Trimming removed 1 base at V and 0 bases at J, with 13 bases between. Germline V CDR1 and CDR2: LGHNT, FRNRAP. The CDR3 has 17 residues. The CDR3 loop reads CASGLGRDTASYNEQFF. The CDR3 bases are TGTGCTAGTGGTTTGGGCCGGGACACCGCCTCCTACAATGAGCAGTTCTTC.

V is TRBV18 and J is TRBJ2-7; the match to TRBD2 covers 7 bases. The CDR3 contains 13 residues. CDR1 and CDR2 (germline): KGHSH, LQKENI. Unmatched junction bases numbered 5, after V lost 8 bases and J lost 1 base. The CDR3: CASPRTRSYEQYF. CDR3 coding DNA: TGTGCCAGCCCTAGGACTAGGTCCTACGAGCAGTACTTC. Filled out from reference TRBV18 and TRBJ2-7, the complete variable domain reads NAGVMQNPRHLVRRRGQEARLRCSPMKGHSHVYWYRQLPEEGLKFMVYLQKENIIDESGMPKERFSAEFPKEGPSILRIQQVVRGDSAAYFCASPRTRSYEQYFGPGTRLTVT.

This chain joins TRBV27 and TRBJ1-1; 7 bases map to TRBD1. Germline loops: CDR1 MNHEY, CDR2 SMNVEV (reference sequence). Trimming cost V 3 bases and J 5 bases; bases outside gene matches: 6. CDR3 length: 14 residues. As DNA, the CDR3 is TGTGCCAGCAGTTTGAGGGGGCGCAGGACTGAAGCTTTCTTT. Translating gives CASSLRGRRTEAFF.

The genes are TRBV19 and TRBJ1-1; TRBD1 is a possible D gene (6 bases). The CDR3 has 14 residues. V lost 5 bases and J lost 7, with 17 bases in between. The germline V gene has CDR1 LNHDA and CDR2 SQIVND (reference sequence). CDR3 coding DNA: TGTGCCAGTAGTGAGCGAGCAGGGGAAGTTGAAGCTTTCTTT. Its translation is CASSERAGEVEAFF.

The chain is built from TRBV30 and TRBJ2-5; a possible D gene is TRBD2 (6 bases). Trimming shortened V by 0 bases and J by 4 bases, and 9 bases separated the two germline ends. There are 13 residues in the CDR3. Germline V gene data show CDR1 as GTSNPN and CDR2 as SVGIG (reference sequence). CDR3 nucleotides: TGTGCCTGGAGTGTAGACGGGGGAGAGACCCAGTACTTC. Its protein is CAWSVDGGETQYF.

The chain is built from TRBV30 and TRBJ1-2; D gene unclear. This CDR3 is 15 amino acids long. With 2 bases removed from V and 2 bases from J, the gap between germline ends came to 15 bases. CDR1 and CDR2 from the germline V gene are GTSNPN and SVGIG (reference sequence). CDR3 amino acids: CAWSTPPEANYGYTF. CDR3 sequence (DNA): TGTGCCTGGAGTACCCCCCCGGAAGCGAACTATGGCTACACCTTC. Full variable domain (outside the CDR3, taken from reference TRBV30 and TRBJ1-2): SQTIHQWPATLVQPVGSPLSLECTVEGTSNPNLYWYRQAAGRGLQLLFYSVGIGQISSEVPQNLSASRPQDRQFILSSKKLLLSDSGFYLCAWSTPPEANYGYTFGSGTRLTVV.

The chain joins TRBV28 to TRBJ1-4; no definite D call. V was cut by 6 bases and J by 4 bases, with 15 bases left in between. The CDR3 has 15 residues. CDR1 is MDHEN, CDR2 SYDVKM, per germline. The CDR3 protein is CASRTSGRHNEKLFF. The CDR3 DNA follows: TGTGCCAGCAGGACCTCGGGTCGGCATAATGAAAAACTGTTTTTT. The variable domain in full, completed from reference TRBV28 and TRBJ1-4, reads DVKVTQSSRYLVKRTGEKVFLECVQDMDHENMFWYRQDPGLGLRLIYFSYDVKMKEKGDIPEGYSVSREKKERFSLILESASTNQTSMYLCASRTSGRHNEKLFFGSGTQLSVL.

The chain couples TRBV18 to TRBJ1-2; 7 nucleotides line up with TRBD1. Germline V lookup: CDR1 KGHSH, CDR2 LQKENI. The CDR3 loop spans 14 amino acids. J gave up 6 bases and V 3 bases, and 7 bases lay outside the gene matches. CDR3 sequence reads: CASSPQTGQHGYTF. The CDR3, as DNA: TGTGCCAGCTCACCTCAGACAGGGCAGCATGGCTACACCTTC. Full variable domain (missing parts from reference TRBV18 and TRBJ1-2): NAGVMQNPRHLVRRRGQEARLRCSPMKGHSHVYWYRQLPEEGLKFMVYLQKENIIDESGMPKERFSAEFPKEGPSILRIQQVVRGDSAAYFCASSPQTGQHGYTFGSGTRLTVV.

The gene calls are TRBV4-1 and TRBJ2-2; 9 nucleotides agree with TRBD1. The CDR3 loop spans 15 amino acids. Losses at the gene ends were 2 bases for V and 7 bases for J; bases not matched to a gene: 5. CDR1 and CDR2 (germline): MGHRA, YSYEKL. The CDR3 sequence is CASSQKGQGVGELFF. CDR3 bases: TGCGCCAGCAGCCAAAAGGGACAGGGAGTCGGGGAGCTGTTTTTT.

In its sample, this clone was seen a few times. The chain employs TRBV6-1 and TRBJ1-1; the D gene is possibly TRBD1 (5 bases). V was pared by 2 bases and J by 3 bases, with 10 bases between. CDR3 length equals 14 residues. The V gene's germline CDR1 is MNHNS and CDR2 SASEGT. The CDR3 nucleotides are TGTGCCAGCAGTGAACCGCAGGGATACACTGAAGCTTTCTTT. This translates into CASSEPQGYTEAFF.

V and J are TRBV5-1 and TRBJ1-1; no firm D call. From germline, CDR1 is SGHRS and CDR2 YFSETQ. The V end lost 0 bases, the J end lost 3 bases, and 9 bases lay between the germline ends. The CDR3 consists of 14 residues. CDR3: CASSLASGHTEAFF. As DNA, the CDR3 is TGCGCCAGCAGCTTGGCCTCAGGCCACACTGAAGCTTTCTTT.

This rearrangement joins TRBV5-1 to TRBJ2-7; TRBD2 aligns across 9 bases. J was trimmed by 2 bases and V by 6 bases; bases with no gene match: 3. CDR1 and CDR2 from the germline V gene are SGHRS and YFSETQ. This CDR3 has 13 residues. The CDR3 DNA reads as TGCGCCAGCACATTAGCGGGGGCCTACGAGCAGTACTTC. It is translated as CASTLAGAYEQYF. The whole variable domain, remainder taken from reference TRBV5-1 and TRBJ2-7, is KAGVTQTPRYLIKTRGQQVTLSCSPISGHRSVSWYQQTPGQGLQFLFEYFSETQRNKGNFPGRFSGRQFSNSRSEMNVSTLELGDSALYLCASTLAGAYEQYFGPGTRLTVT.

This clone was counted once. Here the CDR3 DNA reads TGTGCCAGTAGTACCAGACGAGTCAGGGGCTCTGGGGCCAACGTCCTGACTTTC. It is translated as CASSTRRVRGSGANVLTF. The gene calls are TRBV19 and TRBJ2-6, with D maybe TRBD1 (6 bases). The CDR3 contains 18 residues. V lost 4 bases, J lost 0 bases, and 16 bases lay in between. CDR1 is LNHDA and CDR2 is SQIVND in the germline V gene (reference sequence). Based on the CDR3 plus reference TRBV19 and TRBJ2-6, the full variable domain is DGGITQSPKYLFRKEGQNVTLSCEQNLNHDAMYWYRQDPGQGLRLIYYSQIVNDFQKGDIAEGYSVSREKKESFPLTVTSAQKNPTAFYLCASSTRRVRGSGANVLTFGAGSRLTVL.

The CDR3 coding sequence is TGTGCCAGCAGGGCGCGGGAGTCGGTCAATGAGCAGTTCTTC. This translates into CASRARESVNEQFF. The chain carries TRBV2 and TRBJ2-1; 7 positions match TRBD2. Germline V gene sequence: CDR1 SNHLY, CDR2 FYNNEI. Trimming at V came to 6 bases and at J to 6 bases, leaving 8 bases not matched to a gene. CDR3 length: 14 residues.

This chain uses TRBV18 with TRBJ1-1; unclear D gene. Trimming pared 0 bases from V and 11 bases from J, leaving 16 bases between. In germline, CDR1 is KGHSH, CDR2 LQKENI. The CDR3 contains 14 residues. The CDR3 here is CASSPPYGISNAFF. The CDR3 bases are TGTGCCAGCTCACCACCGTACGGGATAAGTAATGCTTTCTTT.

The chain has TRBV2 and TRBJ2-7; tentative D call: TRBD1 (6 bases). The germline CDR1 and CDR2 sequences are SNHLY and FYNNEI. This CDR3 spans 14 amino acids. The V end was cut by 3 bases, the J end by 6 bases, with 15 bases between. DNA of the CDR3: TGTGCCAGCAGTGAGCAGACAGGCCCCTCCGAGCAGTACTTC. Residues: CASSEQTGPSEQYF. The entire variable domain, with the rest obtained from reference TRBV2 and TRBJ2-7, is as follows: EPEVTQTPSHQVTQMGQEVILRCVPISNHLYFYWYRQILGQKVEFLVSFYNNEISEKSEIFDDQFSVERPDGSNFTLKIRSTKLEDSAMYFCASSEQTGPSEQYFGPGTRLTVT.

This clone has just a few counts. J is TRBJ1-1 and V is TRBV5-1; TRBD1 is a possible D gene (6 bases). The CDR3 extends over 14 amino acids. V lost 0 bases to trimming and J lost 7 bases, with 13 bases between them. Looked up from germline, CDR1 is SGHRS and CDR2 is YFSETQ. The CDR3 nucleotides are TGCGCCAGCAGCTTGGAAAGGACAGTGGGTGAAGCTTTCTTT. Encoded protein: CASSLERTVGEAFF.

The chain couples TRBV5-1 to TRBJ2-3; weak D call: TRBD2 (6 bases). V was trimmed by 0 bases and J by 1 base, leaving 6 bases between them. The CDR3 extends over 14 amino acids. Germline lookup yields CDR1 SGHRS and CDR2 YFSETQ. The CDR3 DNA is TGCGCCAGCAGCTTGGCGGGGGGCACAGATACGCAGTATTTT. This sequence encodes CASSLAGGTDTQYF.

This sequence joins TRBV30 and TRBJ1-1; the match to TRBD1 covers 9 bases. CDR3 length: 13 residues. Germline V gene sequence: CDR1 GTSNPN, CDR2 SVGIG (reference sequence). J lost 2 bases, V lost 7 bases, and 5 bases had no gene match. The CDR3, as DNA: TGTGCCTCCGCGACAGGGGGTAACACTGAAGCTTTCTTT. Its protein product is CASATGGNTEAFF.

The chain recombines TRBV9 with TRBJ1-1; D may be TRBD1 (5 bases). The germline CDR1 and CDR2 sequences are SGDLS and YYNGEE. There are 14 residues in the CDR3. Between the trimmed V and J ends, which lost 3 bases and 1 base, there was a span of 10 bases. DNA for the CDR3: TGTGCCAGCAGCGCCATCGACAGGAACACTGAAGCTTTCTTT. Amino acid sequence: CASSAIDRNTEAFF.

This sequence joins TRBV28 and TRBJ2-7, with TRBD1 as a possible D gene (5 bases). Germline CDR1 is MDHEN and CDR2 is SYDVKM. The CDR3 is 14 residues long. The germline V and J ends were trimmed by 6 bases and 3 bases, with 15 bases remaining between them. Written as DNA, the CDR3 is TGTGCCAGCAGACAGGACCATTTTTACTACGAGCAGTACTTC. Protein: CASRQDHFYYEQYF.

The genes are TRBV5-5 and TRBJ1-1; 11 bases match TRBD1. V shed 4 bases and J 5 bases; nucleotides not matched to a gene: 10. Germline CDR1 SGHKS, CDR2 YYEKEE (reference sequence). The CDR3 consists of 16 residues. The CDR3 sequence: CASSPRTGGARTEAFF. CDR3 sequence (DNA): TGTGCCAGCAGCCCCAGGACAGGGGGCGCAAGGACTGAAGCTTTCTTT.

V usage is TRBV15 and J usage is TRBJ2-1, with 7 bases that match TRBD1. Losses at the gene ends were 2 bases for V and 7 bases for J; bases not matched to a gene: 5. Germline-derived CDR1 and CDR2 are LNHNV and YYDKDF (reference sequence). The CDR3 has 14 amino acids. The CDR3, as DNA: TGTGCCACCAGCAGAACCGGGACAGCAAATGAGCAGTTCTTC. Its translation is CATSRTGTANEQFF. Together with reference TRBV15 and TRBJ2-1, the CDR3 gives the full variable domain: DAMVIQNPRYQVTQFGKPVTLSCSQTLNHNVMYWYQQKSSQAPKLLFHYYDKDFNNEADTPDNFQSRRPNTSFCFLDIRSPGLGDTAMYLCATSRTGTANEQFFGPGTRLTVL.

This chain connects TRBV15 to TRBJ2-5, with 14 bases lining up with TRBD2. The CDR3 covers 18 residues. The ends lost 1 base at V and 3 bases at J; junction bases unmatched: 7. Germline V CDR1 and CDR2: LNHNV, YYDKDF (reference sequence). The CDR3 region has the DNA TGTGCCACCAGCAGAGGACTAGCGGGGGGGCCCGGTGAAGAGACCCAGTACTTC. Translation: CATSRGLAGGPGEETQYF.

The chain joins TRBV6-5 to TRBJ1-2; tentatively, D is TRBD1 (5 bases). Trimming cost V 8 bases and J 4 bases, with 14 bases left between them. The germline gives CDR1 MNHEY, CDR2 SVGAGI. This CDR3 has 13 amino acids. The DNA for the CDR3 is TGTGCCAGCGTGGTTGACAGTCGCTATGGCTACACCTTC. Amino acid sequence: CASVVDSRYGYTF.

The chain combines TRBV6-5 with TRBJ1-2; perhaps TRBD1 as D (5 bases). Germline CDR1 is MNHEY and CDR2 is SVGAGI. Trimming shortened V by 4 bases and J by 4 bases, and 10 bases separated the two germline ends. This CDR3 is built from 13 residues. For the CDR3, the DNA is TGTGCCAGCAGTTCGCCAGGGTTCTATGGCTACACCTTC. Residues: CASSSPGFYGYTF.